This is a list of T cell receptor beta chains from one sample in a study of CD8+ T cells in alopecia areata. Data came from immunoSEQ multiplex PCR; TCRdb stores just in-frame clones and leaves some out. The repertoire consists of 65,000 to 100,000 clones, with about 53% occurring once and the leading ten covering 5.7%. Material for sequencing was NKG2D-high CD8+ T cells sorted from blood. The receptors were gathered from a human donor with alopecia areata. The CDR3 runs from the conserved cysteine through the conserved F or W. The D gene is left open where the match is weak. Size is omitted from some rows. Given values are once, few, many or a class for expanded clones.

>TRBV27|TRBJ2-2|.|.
CASSLEGGGPLFF
TGTGCCAGCAGTTTGGAGGGTGGGGGACCGCTGTTTTTT
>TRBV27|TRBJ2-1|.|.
CASMGGRNEQFF
TGTGCCAGCATGGGGGGGCGGAATGAGCAGTTCTTC
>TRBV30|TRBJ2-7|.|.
CAWGSYEQYF
TGTGCCTGGGGGTCATACGAGCAGTACTTC
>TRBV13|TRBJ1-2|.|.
CASQDMDGANYGYTF
TGTGCCAGTCAAGACATGGACGGAGCTAACTATGGCTACACCTTC
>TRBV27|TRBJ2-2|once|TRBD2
CASSSTSGGASGELFF
TGTGCCAGCAGTTCCACTAGCGGGGGGGCGTCCGGGGAGCTGTTTTTT
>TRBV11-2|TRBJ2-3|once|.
CASSLVPGGTDTQYF
TGTGCCAGCAGCTTAGTTCCCGGGGGCACAGATACGCAGTATTTT
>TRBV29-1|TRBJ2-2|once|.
CSVEEVSGSGELFF
TGCAGCGTTGAAGAAGTATCAGGGTCCGGGGAGCTGTTTTTT
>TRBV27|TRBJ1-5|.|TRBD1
CASSRDREGQPQHF
TGTGCCAGCAGTAGGGACAGGGAAGGTCAGCCCCAGCATTTT
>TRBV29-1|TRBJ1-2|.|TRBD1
CSVPGTGFGGYTF
TGCAGCGTTCCTGGGACAGGGTTTGGTGGCTACACCTTC
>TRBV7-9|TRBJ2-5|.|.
CASSLPGPDQETQYF
TGTGCCAGCAGCTTACCAGGACCCGACCAAGAGACCCAGTACTTC
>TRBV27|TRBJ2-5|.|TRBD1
CASGQGTQYF
TGTGCCAGCGGACAGGGTACCCAGTACTTC
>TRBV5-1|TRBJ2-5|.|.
CASSATRETQYF
TGCGCCAGCAGCGCTACGCGGGAGACCCAGTACTTC
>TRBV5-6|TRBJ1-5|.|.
CASSLLWGEQPQHF
TGTGCCAGCAGCTTGCTGTGGGGGGAACAGCCCCAGCATTTT
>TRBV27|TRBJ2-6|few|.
CASSSRDQLAGANVLTF
TGTGCCAGCAGTTCGAGGGACCAACTCGCTGGGGCCAACGTCCTGACTTTC
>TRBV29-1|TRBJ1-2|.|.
CSVVGGFTNYGYTF
TGCAGCGTTGTAGGAGGCTTCACTAACTATGGCTACACCTTC
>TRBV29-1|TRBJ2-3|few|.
CSVWDEQTRKEDPYTDTQYF
TGCAGCGTTTGGGACGAACAGACGCGAAAGGAAGACCCGTACACAGATACGCAGTATTTT
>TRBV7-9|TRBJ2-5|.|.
CASSPWVSQETQYF
TGTGCCAGCAGCCCCTGGGTCAGTCAAGAGACCCAGTACTTC
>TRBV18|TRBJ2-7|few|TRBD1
CASSPLDRVNEQYF
TGTGCCAGCTCACCACTCGACAGGGTCAACGAGCAGTACTTC
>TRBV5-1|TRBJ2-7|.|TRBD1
CASSLRGQIYEQYF
TGCGCCAGCAGCTTGCGGGGACAGATCTACGAGCAGTACTTC
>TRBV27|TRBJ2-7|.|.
CASSFGGGAGAYYEQYF
TGTGCCAGCAGTTTCGGCGGAGGGGCAGGGGCCTACTACGAGCAGTACTTC
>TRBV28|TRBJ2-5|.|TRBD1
CASSSRTGETQYF
TGTGCCAGCAGTTCGAGGACAGGAGAGACCCAGTACTTC
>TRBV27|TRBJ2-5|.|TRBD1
CASRETGRETQYF
TGTGCCAGCAGGGAGACAGGGCGGGAGACCCAGTACTTC
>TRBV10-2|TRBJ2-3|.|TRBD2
CASGLAGGRDTQYF
TGCGCCAGTGGGCTAGCGGGGGGGCGAGATACGCAGTATTTT
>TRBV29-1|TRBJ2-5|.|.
CSAVWGEETQYF
TGCAGCGCCGTCTGGGGGGAAGAGACCCAGTACTTC
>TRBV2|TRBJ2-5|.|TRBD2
CASSRRLAGDLETQYF
TGTGCCAGCAGTCGAAGACTAGCGGGGGATTTGGAGACCCAGTACTTC
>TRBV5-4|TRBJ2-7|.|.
CASSLESGNYEQYF
TGTGCCAGCAGCTTGGAAAGTGGGAACTACGAGCAGTACTTC
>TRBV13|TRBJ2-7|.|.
CASSLGSYEQYF
TGTGCCAGCAGCTTAGGGTCCTACGAGCAGTACTTC
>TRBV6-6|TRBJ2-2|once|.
CASIPQGGGEELFF
TGTGCCAGCATCCCGCAGGGAGGCGGTGAGGAGCTGTTTTTT
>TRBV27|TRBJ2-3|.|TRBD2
CASSHIAGATDTQYF
TGTGCCAGCAGTCATATAGCGGGAGCAACAGATACGCAGTATTTT
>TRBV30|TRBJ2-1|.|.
CAWSVQGYIEQFF
TGTGCCTGGAGTGTACAGGGCTACATTGAGCAGTTCTTC
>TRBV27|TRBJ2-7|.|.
CASSPRGDGEQYF
TGTGCCAGCAGTCCCAGGGGAGACGGCGAGCAGTACTTC
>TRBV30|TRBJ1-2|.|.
CAWQTGSYGYTF
TGTGCCTGGCAGACAGGCTCCTATGGCTACACCTTC
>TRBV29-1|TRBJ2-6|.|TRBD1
CSVEVGTGGGANVLTF
TGCAGCGTTGAAGTGGGGACAGGGGGAGGGGCCAACGTCCTGACTTTC
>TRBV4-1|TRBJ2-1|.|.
CASSRSTATYNEQFF
TGCGCCAGCAGCCGATCGACAGCAACCTACAATGAGCAGTTCTTC
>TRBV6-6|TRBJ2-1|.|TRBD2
CASSRPGGNYNEQFF
TGTGCCAGCAGTAGACCCGGGGGGAACTACAATGAGCAGTTCTTC
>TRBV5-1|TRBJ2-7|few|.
CASSPPATTSYEQYF
TGCGCCAGCAGCCCACCCGCGACCACTTCCTACGAGCAGTACTTC
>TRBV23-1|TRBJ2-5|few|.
CATNLMTRQETQYF
TGCGCCACCAACCTTATGACACGCCAAGAGACCCAGTACTTC
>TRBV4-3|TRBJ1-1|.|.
CASSLGPNTEAFF
TGCGCCAGCAGCCTGGGACCGAACACTGAAGCTTTCTTT
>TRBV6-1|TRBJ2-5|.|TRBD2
CASRRGLAEQETQYF
TGTGCCAGCCGCCGAGGACTAGCGGAGCAAGAGACCCAGTACTTC
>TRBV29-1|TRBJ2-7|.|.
CSVTQGYEQYF
TGCAGCGTTACTCAGGGTTACGAGCAGTACTTC
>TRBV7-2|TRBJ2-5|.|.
CASSSPPDLGETQYF
TGTGCCAGCAGCTCCCCTCCAGATCTGGGGGAGACCCAGTACTTC
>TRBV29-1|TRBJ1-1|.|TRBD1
CSSDRGLEGEAFF
TGCAGCTCGGACAGGGGACTGGAGGGTGAAGCTTTCTTT
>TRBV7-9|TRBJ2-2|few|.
CASSSRLGTGELFF
TGTGCCAGCAGCTCCCGCTTAGGCACCGGGGAGCTGTTTTTT
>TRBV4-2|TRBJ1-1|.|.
CASSQEAEAFF
TGTGCCAGCAGCCAAGAGGCTGAAGCTTTCTTT
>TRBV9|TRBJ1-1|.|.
CASSPGTPYEAFF
TGTGCCAGCAGCCCAGGGACACCCTATGAAGCTTTCTTT
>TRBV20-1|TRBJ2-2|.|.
CSAPGTGELFF
TGCAGTGCTCCTGGCACCGGGGAGCTGTTTTTT
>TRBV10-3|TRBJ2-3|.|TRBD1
CAIRPRTGGPDTQYF
TGTGCCATCAGACCTAGGACAGGGGGGCCAGATACGCAGTATTTT
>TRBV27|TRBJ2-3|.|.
CASGHTDTQYF
TGTGCCAGCGGACATACAGATACGCAGTATTTT
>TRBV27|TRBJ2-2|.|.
CASRVYWGAGELFF
TGTGCCAGCAGAGTTTATTGGGGTGCCGGGGAGCTGTTTTTT
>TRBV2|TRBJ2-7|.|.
CASKGIPYEQYF
TGTGCCAGCAAAGGGATTCCGTACGAGCAGTACTTC
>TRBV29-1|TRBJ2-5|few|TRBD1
CSVDRVGTGQFQETQYF
TGCAGCGTTGATCGGGTCGGGACAGGGCAATTCCAAGAGACCCAGTACTTC